Sequencing of this T cell receptor (beta chain) was carried out in a study of cytomegalovirus exposure and HLA in healthy donors. This clone was recorded only once. V was clipped by 3 bases and J by 0 bases, with 12 bases between them. There are 17 residues in the CDR3. Germline V CDR1 and CDR2: KGHSH, LQKENI. The PCR had 60 Vbeta and 13 Jbeta primers. Data came from immunoSEQ multiplex PCR; TCRdb stores just in-frame clones and leaves some out. The data contain about 200,000 clones, roughly four fifths of them singletons. The chain joins TRBV18 to TRBJ1-6; TRBD1 might be the D (5 bases). The receptor was isolated from a girl aged 2 to 9 in good health and CMV-seronegative. Material for sequencing was PBMCs. The CDR3 DNA reads as TGTGCCAGCTCACCGATCGGGGGGAGCTCCTATAATTCACCCCTCCACTTT. As protein: CASSPIGGSSYNSPLHF.